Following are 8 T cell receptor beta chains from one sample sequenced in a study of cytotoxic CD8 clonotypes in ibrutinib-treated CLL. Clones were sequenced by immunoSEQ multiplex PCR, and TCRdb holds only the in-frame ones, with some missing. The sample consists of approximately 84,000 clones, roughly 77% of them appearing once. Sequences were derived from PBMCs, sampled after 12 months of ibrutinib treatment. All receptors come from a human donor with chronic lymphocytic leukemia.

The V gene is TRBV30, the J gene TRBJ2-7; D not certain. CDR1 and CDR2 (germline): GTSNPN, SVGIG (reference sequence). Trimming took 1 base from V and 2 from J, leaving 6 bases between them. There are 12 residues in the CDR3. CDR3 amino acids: CAWSEATYEQYF. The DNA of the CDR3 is TGTGCCTGGAGTGAGGCTACCTACGAGCAGTACTTC.

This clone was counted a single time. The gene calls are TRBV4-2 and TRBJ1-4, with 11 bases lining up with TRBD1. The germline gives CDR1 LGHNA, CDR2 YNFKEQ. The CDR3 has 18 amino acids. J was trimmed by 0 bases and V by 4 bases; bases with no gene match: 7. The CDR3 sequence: CASSPRGQGVATNEKLFF. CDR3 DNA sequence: TGTGCCAGCAGCCCCAGGGGACAGGGGGTTGCAACTAATGAAAAACTGTTTTTT.

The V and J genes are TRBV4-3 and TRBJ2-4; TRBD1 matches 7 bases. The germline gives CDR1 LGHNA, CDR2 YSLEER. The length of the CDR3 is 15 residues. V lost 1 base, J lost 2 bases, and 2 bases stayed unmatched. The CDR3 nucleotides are TGCGCCAGCAGCCAAGGACAGGGTTCCAAAAACATTCAGTACTTC. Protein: CASSQGQGSKNIQYF.

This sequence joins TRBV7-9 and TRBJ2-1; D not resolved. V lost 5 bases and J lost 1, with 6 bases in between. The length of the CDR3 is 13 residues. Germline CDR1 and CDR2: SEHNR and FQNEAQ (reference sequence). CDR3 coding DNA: TGTGCCAGCAGCCCCCGGTCCTACAATGAGCAGTTCTTC. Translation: CASSPRSYNEQFF.

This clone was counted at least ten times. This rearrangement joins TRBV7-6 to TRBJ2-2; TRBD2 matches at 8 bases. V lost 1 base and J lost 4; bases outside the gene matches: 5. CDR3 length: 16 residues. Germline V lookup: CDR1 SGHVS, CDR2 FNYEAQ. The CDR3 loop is CASSLGAGGTTGELFF. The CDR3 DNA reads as TGTGCCAGCAGCTTAGGGGCGGGGGGAACCACCGGGGAGCTGTTTTTT.

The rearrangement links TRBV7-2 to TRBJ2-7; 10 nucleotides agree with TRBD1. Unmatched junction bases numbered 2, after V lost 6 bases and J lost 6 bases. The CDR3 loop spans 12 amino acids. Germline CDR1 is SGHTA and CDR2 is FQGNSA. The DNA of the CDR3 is TGTGCCAGCAGAAGGGACAGGGGCGAGCAGTACTTC. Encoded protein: CASRRDRGEQYF.

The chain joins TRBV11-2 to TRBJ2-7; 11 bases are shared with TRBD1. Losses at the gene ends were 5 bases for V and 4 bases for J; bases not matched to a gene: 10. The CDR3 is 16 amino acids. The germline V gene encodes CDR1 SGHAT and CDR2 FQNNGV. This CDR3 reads CASSPYPRDRGYEQYF. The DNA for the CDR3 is TGTGCCAGCAGCCCCTACCCCCGGGACAGGGGGTACGAGCAGTACTTC.

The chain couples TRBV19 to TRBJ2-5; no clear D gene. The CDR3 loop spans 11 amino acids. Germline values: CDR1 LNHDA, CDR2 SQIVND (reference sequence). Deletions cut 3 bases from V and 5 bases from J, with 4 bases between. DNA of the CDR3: TGTGCCAGTAGTATCAGGGAGACCCAGTACTTC. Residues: CASSIRETQYF.